This record looks at one T cell receptor beta chain sequence and its context. CDR3 length: 16 residues. The trim removed 5 bases at V and 2 bases at J, leaving 9 bases unmatched. The data originate from a study of T cells after yellow fever vaccination. TCRdb recomputed calls from the 5' RACE reads with MiXCR, one row per CDR3 protein. The sample yields about 300,000 distinct CDR3 sequences, 4% seen once. The chain recombines TRBV12-3 or TRBV12-4 with TRBJ2-1; 7 nucleotides agree with TRBD2. The clonotype originates from a man aged 18 to 35 who received the YFV17D yellow fever vaccine. The specimen was PBMCs, collected 5 days after the yellow fever booster vaccination. The CDR3 DNA reads as TGTGCCAGCAGTGGGGGTACCAGCGGGACCTACAATGAGCAGTTCTTC. Its translation is CASSGGTSGTYNEQFF.